This passage covers 19 T cell receptor beta chains from one sample sequenced in a study of CD8 T cells in ankylosing spondylitis. General study points: For ankylosing spondylitis blood, a TCR beta motif of eight or nine highly homologous variants appeared characteristic.

What these receptors recognize is not known. TCRdb re-derived calls from the 5' RACE reads in MiXCR, one entry per CDR3 protein. In the table there are fewer than 550,000 distinct CDR3 sequences, about 5% of which are singletons. The specimen was blood, either unsorted or a sorted T cell fraction (not recorded which). The origin of the receptors is a male donor with ankylosing spondylitis.

This clonotype was recorded at least ten times. The chain recombines TRBV7-9 with TRBJ2-5; D call uncertain. The CDR3 is 15 amino acids. The germline V gene has CDR1 SEHNR and CDR2 FQNEAQ (reference sequence). V shed 2 bases and J shed 1 base, with 11 bases lying between them. DNA of the CDR3: TGTGCCAGCAGCTTAAAAGGGAAGGCCCAAGAGACCCAGTACTTC. Encoded protein: CASSLKGKAQETQYF. Together with reference TRBV7-9 and TRBJ2-5, the CDR3 gives the full variable domain: DTGVSQNPRHKITKRGQNVTFRCDPISEHNRLYWYRQTLGQGPEFLTYFQNEAQLEKSRLLSDRFSAERPKGSFSTLEIQRTEQGDSAMYLCASSLKGKAQETQYFGPGTRLLVL.

The table lists this clonotype with many counts. J is TRBJ2-1 and V is TRBV4-1; weak D call: TRBD2 (5 bases). Trimming took off 0 bases at V and 7 bases at J, with 16 bases between the two ends. Per the germline V gene, CDR1 is MGHRA and CDR2 is YSYEKL. This CDR3 has 16 amino acids. CDR3 region: CASSQEGRGRLNEQFF. In DNA form, the CDR3 reads TGCGCCAGCAGCCAAGAAGGGAGAGGACGCCTGAATGAGCAGTTCTTC.

This clonotype was observed a few times. The chain links TRBV28 to TRBJ2-7; 7 bases fit TRBD2. Losses at the gene ends were 6 bases for V and 5 bases for J; bases not matched to a gene: 10. Germline values: CDR1 MDHEN, CDR2 SYDVKM. The CDR3 totals 14 residues. The chain's CDR3 is CASSPGGGGDEQYF. The CDR3 nucleotides are TGTGCCAGCAGCCCAGGTGGGGGGGGTGACGAGCAGTACTTC.

This clonotype has a count of ten or more. The chain carries TRBV5-1 and TRBJ2-7; a possible D gene is TRBD1 (6 bases). V shed 4 bases and J shed 3 bases, with 14 bases lying between them. The CDR3 covers 14 residues. Germline-derived CDR1 and CDR2 are SGHRS and YFSETQ. CDR3 nucleotides: TGCGCCAGCAGCGACGACAGGATGCTCTACGAGCAGTACTTC. It codes for CASSDDRMLYEQYF. Based on the CDR3 plus reference TRBV5-1 and TRBJ2-7, the full variable domain is KAGVTQTPRYLIKTRGQQVTLSCSPISGHRSVSWYQQTPGQGLQFLFEYFSETQRNKGNFPGRFSGRQFSNSRSEMNVSTLELGDSALYLCASSDDRMLYEQYFGPGTRLTVT.

This rearrangement joins TRBV28 to TRBJ2-4; 7 nucleotides align to TRBD2. Germline assignment: CDR1 MDHEN and CDR2 SYDVKM. V dropped 4 bases and J dropped 0; count of bases not matched to a gene: 6. There are 16 residues in the CDR3. CDR3 amino acids: CASSSLAAVAKNIQYF. CDR3 DNA sequence: TGTGCCAGCAGTTCTCTAGCGGCCGTAGCCAAAAACATTCAGTACTTC.

About this clonotype: A read error may be the cause here, since a much bigger clone is one base away. For the CDR3, the DNA is TGTGCCAGCAGCGTCACCGGAGCCGATCACAATGAGCAGTTCTTC. This translates into CASSVTGADHNEQFF. V usage is TRBV9 and J usage is TRBJ2-1; D unclear. The CDR3 has 15 amino acids. Trimming removed 2 bases at V and 5 bases at J, with 14 bases between. CDR1 SGDLS and CDR2 YYNGEE come from the germline V gene.

In its sample, this clonotype was seen many times. The J gene is TRBJ2-1, the V gene TRBV29-1; 7 positions agree with TRBD1. V lost 4 bases, J lost 0 bases, and 6 bases stayed unmatched. Germline V gives CDR1 SQVTM, CDR2 ANQGSEA. The CDR3 is 15 residues long. CDR3 sequence (DNA): TGCAGCGTTGTAGGGACAGAAAGCTCCTACAATGAGCAGTTCTTC. This gives the protein CSVVGTESSYNEQFF.

This clonotype was recorded at least ten times. The CDR3 DNA is TGTGCCAGCAGCAATCTTAATGTAGGGACTAGCTATGGCTACACCTTC. Encoded protein: CASSNLNVGTSYGYTF. The chain is built from TRBV7-9 and TRBJ1-2; tentative D call: TRBD1 (5 bases). Trimming took off 5 bases at V and 4 bases at J, with 20 bases between the two ends. Germline V gene sequence: CDR1 SEHNR, CDR2 FQNEAQ (reference sequence). This CDR3 is built from 16 residues. Drawing the rest from reference TRBV7-9 and TRBJ1-2, the complete variable domain is DTGVSQNPRHKITKRGQNVTFRCDPISEHNRLYWYRQTLGQGPEFLTYFQNEAQLEKSRLLSDRFSAERPKGSFSTLEIQRTEQGDSAMYLCASSNLNVGTSYGYTFGSGTRLTVV.

This clonotype was counted at least ten times. V is TRBV20-1 and J is TRBJ2-3, with D possibly being TRBD2 (6 bases). Germline V gene sequence: CDR1 DFQATT, CDR2 SNEGSKA (reference sequence). The CDR3 has 13 residues. The germline V and J ends were trimmed by 5 bases and 3 bases, with 12 bases remaining between them. CDR3 in amino acids: CSAPSAGTDTQYF. CDR3 sequence (DNA): TGCAGTGCTCCTAGTGCGGGGACAGATACGCAGTATTTT.

This clonotype was picked up many times. The chain recombines TRBV27 with TRBJ1-1, with unresolved D. The V end lost 6 bases, the J end lost 4 bases, and 15 bases lay between the germline ends. CDR3 length equals 14 residues. Germline CDR1 is MNHEY and CDR2 is SMNVEV (reference sequence). For the CDR3, the DNA is TGTGCCAGCAGCCCCAGGCACCTAAGCACTGAAGCTTTCTTT. Its protein is CASSPRHLSTEAFF.

This clonotype came up many times. The chain carries TRBV7-9 and TRBJ2-4; D assignment may be TRBD1 or TRBD2 (6 bases each). Germline loops: CDR1 SEHNR, CDR2 FQNEAQ (reference sequence). Trimming cost V 5 bases and J 7 bases, with 18 bases left between them. This CDR3 comprises 15 residues. DNA for the CDR3: TGTGCCAGCAGCCTTGGTGAAGGGGGGAGGAACATTCAGTACTTC. It is translated as CASSLGEGGRNIQYF. Looking up the rest from reference TRBV7-9 and TRBJ2-4 gives the full variable domain: DTGVSQNPRHKITKRGQNVTFRCDPISEHNRLYWYRQTLGQGPEFLTYFQNEAQLEKSRLLSDRFSAERPKGSFSTLEIQRTEQGDSAMYLCASSLGEGGRNIQYFGAGTRLSVL.

In its sample, this clonotype was seen many times. This chain links TRBV12-3 or TRBV12-4 with TRBJ2-1; 9 bases map to TRBD1. V shed 6 bases, J shed 6 bases, and the junction held 6 bases outside the gene matches. CDR3 length equals 14 residues. CDR3 protein: CASSRDRALNEQFF. The DNA of the CDR3 is TGTGCCAGCAGCAGGGACAGGGCCCTCAATGAGCAGTTCTTC.

This clonotype was picked up many times. This chain links TRBV7-2 with TRBJ1-4; the match to TRBD1 covers 9 bases. CDR3 length: 14 amino acids. CDR1 and CDR2 (germline): SGHTA, FQGNSA. With 3 bases clipped from V and 8 bases from J, the junction kept 4 bases outside the gene matches. The CDR3 loop is CASSFSTGGEKLFF. As DNA, the CDR3 is TGTGCCAGCAGCTTCTCGACAGGGGGGGAAAAACTGTTTTTT.

Ten or more counts support this clonotype. The V gene is TRBV11-2, the J gene TRBJ2-5, with 10 bases lining up with TRBD2. The CDR3 spans 16 residues. Germline values: CDR1 SGHAT, CDR2 FQNNGV. The junction had 11 bases not matched to a gene; V was cut back by 4 bases and J by 6 bases. CDR3 sequence: CASSSAGSGRLKTQYF. The CDR3 bases are TGTGCCAGCAGCTCAGCCGGTAGCGGGAGGTTAAAGACCCAGTACTTC.

In this sample, this clonotype turned up many times. The V call is TRBV7-9, the J call TRBJ2-1; 7 positions match TRBD2. V trimming: 1 base; J trimming: 2 bases; junction bases outside the gene matches: 8. Germline CDR1 SEHNR, CDR2 FQNEAQ (reference sequence). CDR3 length equals 17 residues. The CDR3 is CASSLGPREAPYNEQFF. The CDR3, as DNA: TGTGCCAGCAGCTTAGGGCCCCGGGAGGCGCCCTACAATGAGCAGTTCTTC.

This clonotype was recorded at least ten times. The CDR3, as DNA: TGTGCCAGCAGCTTAGGCCCCGGTAAAAGCTCCTACGAGCAGTACTTC. Its translation: CASSLGPGKSSYEQYF. This rearrangement joins TRBV7-2 to TRBJ2-7; D ambiguous. The germline gives CDR1 SGHTA, CDR2 FQGNSA. This CDR3 has 16 amino acids. Deletions cut 1 base from V and 0 bases from J, with 13 bases between. The variable domain in full, with the rest retrieved from reference TRBV7-2 and TRBJ2-7, is GAGVSQSPSNKVTEKGKDVELRCDPISGHTALYWYRQSLGQGLEFLIYFQGNSAPDKSGLPSDRFSAERTGGSVSTLTIQRTQQEDSAVYLCASSLGPGKSSYEQYFGPGTRLTVT.

This clonotype was seen many times. This chain joins TRBV6-1 and TRBJ1-1; D is perhaps TRBD1 (5 bases). Between the trimmed V and J ends, which lost 10 bases and 4 bases, there was a span of 19 bases. Germline V gives CDR1 MNHNS, CDR2 SASEGT. The CDR3 is 14 amino acids. This CDR3 reads CATLGRAGPTEAFF. CDR3 coding DNA: TGTGCCACTTTGGGGCGGGCCGGGCCCACTGAAGCTTTCTTT.

In its sample, this clonotype was seen a few times. CDR3 region: CASSPGDSGANVLTF. As DNA, the CDR3 is TGCGCCAGCAGCCCGGGAGACTCTGGGGCCAACGTCCTGACTTTC. The V call is TRBV5-1, the J call TRBJ2-6; weak D call: TRBD2 (6 bases). CDR1 SGHRS and CDR2 YFSETQ come from the germline V gene. The CDR3 length is 15 residues. Trimming pared 4 bases from V and 0 bases from J, leaving 8 bases between.

This clonotype was found many times. The V and J genes are TRBV5-6 and TRBJ2-2; TRBD1 matches at 11 bases. Trimming at V came to 5 bases and at J to 3 bases, leaving 6 bases not matched to a gene. Germline V CDR1 and CDR2: SGHDT, YYEEEE. The CDR3 spans 16 residues. Here the CDR3 reads CASSLDRGHDTGELFF. The CDR3 DNA is TGTGCCAGCAGTCTGGACAGGGGGCATGACACCGGGGAGCTGTTTTTT.